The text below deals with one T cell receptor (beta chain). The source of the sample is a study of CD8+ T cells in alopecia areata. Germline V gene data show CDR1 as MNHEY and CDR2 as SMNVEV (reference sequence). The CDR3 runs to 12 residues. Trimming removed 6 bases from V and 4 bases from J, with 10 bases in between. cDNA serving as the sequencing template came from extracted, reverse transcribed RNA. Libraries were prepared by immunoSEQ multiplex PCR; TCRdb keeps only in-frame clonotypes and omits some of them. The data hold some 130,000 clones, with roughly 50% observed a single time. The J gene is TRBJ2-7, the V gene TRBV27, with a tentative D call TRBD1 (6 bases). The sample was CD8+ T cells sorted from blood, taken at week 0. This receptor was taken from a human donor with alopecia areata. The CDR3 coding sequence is TGTGCCAGCAGCCACACAGGGTACGAGCAGTACTTC. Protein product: CASSHTGYEQYF.